This T cell receptor beta chain came from a study of blood T cell repertoires in COVID-19. Study information: The United States, Italy and Spain were the sources of the acute and convalescent COVID-19 samples. The analysed material was cDNA or gDNA that came from T cells, B-cell-depleted T cells, or PBMCs.

TCRdb's table, derived via immunoSEQ multiplex PCR, lists solely in-frame clones and lacks some. The table shows about 280,000 clones, with less than 85% occurring only once. Germline V CDR1 and CDR2: MNHEY, SMNVEV (reference sequence). The CDR3 loop spans 16 amino acids. V was clipped by 5 bases and J by 0 bases; unmatched bases: 2. The study drew participants aged about 18 to 90 years from approximately 23 US areas. Participant-given clinical history determined each cohort assignment. This clone was detected once. This TCR derives from a woman between 50 and 59 years old who had recovered from COVID-19. What was sequenced was PBMCs or T cells enriched from blood (not recorded which). The chain carries TRBV27 and TRBJ2-2; 11 nucleotides agree with TRBD2. CDR3 region: CASSLTSGANTGELFF. The CDR3 DNA follows: TGTGCCAGCAGTCTGACTAGCGGGGCGAACACCGGGGAGCTGTTTTTT.